These 18 T cell receptor beta chains came from one sample sequenced in a study of post-analysis software for immune sequencing data. Study observations and caveats: Patients used about five TRBV segments, including TRBV5-6, TRBV5-1 and TRBV20-1, more often than controls.

Unique-molecular-identifier-tagged TCR beta cDNA libraries were used. One entry per CDR3 protein, called by TCRdb with MiXCR from the PCR reads. Altogether 750,000 to 900,000 distinct CDR3 sequences are present, 35% to 55% being singletons, with the ten largest covering 4.9%. The antigens for these receptors are not known. Material: blood. The receptors derive from a girl aged 10 to 17 with multiple sclerosis.

The chain recombines TRBV7-8 with TRBJ2-3; 8 nucleotides match TRBD2. Germline loops: CDR1 SGHVS, CDR2 FQNEAQ. This CDR3 contains 15 residues. J gave up 4 bases and V 1 base, and 4 bases lay outside the gene matches. For the CDR3, the DNA is TGTGCCAGCAGCTTAGAATGGCGGGAGGCAGATACGCAGTATTTT. Protein product: CASSLEWREADTQYF.

This clonotype was counted a few times. The chain couples TRBV29-1 to TRBJ1-4, with D tentatively TRBD1 (5 bases). V lost 6 bases to trimming and J lost 7 bases, with 15 bases between them. Germline assignment: CDR1 SQVTM and CDR2 ANQGSEA. The CDR3 has 13 amino acids. CDR3 residues: CSVEGRAGEKLFF. CDR3 in DNA: TGCAGCGTGGAGGGGAGAGCGGGTGAAAAACTGTTTTTT.

This clonotype was seen more than once but under ten times. The chain employs TRBV20-1 and TRBJ2-7; tentative D call: TRBD2 (6 bases). This CDR3 is built from 12 residues. From germline, CDR1 is DFQATT and CDR2 SNEGSKA (reference sequence). The ends were cut back, 3 bases at V and 5 bases at J, with 11 bases in the middle. The CDR3 is CSARRRADEQYF. The CDR3 nucleotides read TGCAGTGCTAGGAGGAGGGCCGACGAGCAGTACTTC.

This chain connects TRBV4-1 to TRBJ1-1; no definite D call. The germline gives CDR1 MGHRA, CDR2 YSYEKL. Deletions cut 0 bases from V and 11 bases from J, with 16 bases between. CDR3 size: 14 residues. Here the CDR3 reads CASSQEVRFPSAFF. The CDR3 DNA follows: TGCGCCAGCAGCCAAGAGGTCCGTTTTCCAAGCGCTTTCTTT.

The chain carries TRBV10-3 and TRBJ2-1; 7 bases map to TRBD2. V lost 4 bases to trimming and J lost 6 bases; unmatched junction nucleotides: 3. The germline CDR1 and CDR2 sequences are ENHRY and SYGVKD. The CDR3 totals 13 residues. The CDR3 DNA is TGTGCCATCAGTGGGACTAGTTCCAATGAGCAGTTCTTC. It translates to CAISGTSSNEQFF.

The table lists this clonotype with a few counts. The chain combines TRBV29-1 with TRBJ2-3, with 11 bases fitting TRBD2. The J segment lost 5 bases and the V segment lost 3 bases, leaving 7 bases of the junction unmatched. There are 15 residues in the CDR3. Germline V gives CDR1 SQVTM, CDR2 ANQGSEA. The CDR3 region has the DNA TGCAGCGTTGAGGGTCCCGGGACTAGCGGAGATACGCAGTATTTT. The encoded protein is CSVEGPGTSGDTQYF.

Written as DNA, the CDR3 is TGTGCCAGCAGCAAAATAGCGGGGGGGCAAGAGACCCAGTACTTC. It encodes CASSKIAGGQETQYF. The chain employs TRBV7-8 and TRBJ2-4, with TRBD2 matching 11 bases. The J call is doubtful: the DNA matches TRBJ2-5 better. The CDR3 is 15 residues long. Germline CDR1 is SGHVS and CDR2 is FQNEAQ.

This chain connects TRBV5-4 to TRBJ2-1; tentative D call: TRBD2 (5 bases). This CDR3 spans 15 amino acids. Germline V CDR1 and CDR2: SGHNT, YYREEE (reference sequence). The germline V and J ends were trimmed by 1 base and 1 base, with 9 bases remaining between them. The CDR3 sequence is CASSLKRESYNEQFF. The CDR3 nucleotides read TGTGCCAGCAGCTTGAAACGGGAATCCTACAATGAGCAGTTCTTC.

This clonotype was counted a few times. This sequence joins TRBV29-1 and TRBJ2-7; a weak D match, TRBD1 (5 bases). Germline CDR1 reads SQVTM; CDR2 reads ANQGSEA. The ends were cut back, 6 bases at V and 2 bases at J, with 17 bases in the middle. This CDR3 has 14 residues. The CDR3 coding sequence is TGCAGCGTCGAGGACCGGACAACGACCTACGAGCAGTACTTC. Its translation: CSVEDRTTTYEQYF.

The table lists this clonotype with a few counts. The chain uses TRBV5-1 and TRBJ2-5; no clear D. Germline-derived CDR1 and CDR2 are SGHRS and YFSETQ. The CDR3 covers 15 residues. V shed 0 bases and J shed 2 bases, with 11 bases lying between them. The CDR3 sequence is CASSLESPQQETQYF. CDR3 bases: TGCGCCAGCAGCTTGGAGAGTCCGCAACAAGAGACCCAGTACTTC.

This clonotype has only one observation. J is TRBJ1-2 and V is TRBV5-1; D is unresolved. Trimming cost V 4 bases and J 6 bases, with 13 bases left between them. Per germline, CDR1 SGHRS and CDR2 YFSETQ. This CDR3 region has 13 residues. DNA of the CDR3: TGCGCCAGCAGCCTTCGTTGGTACCATGGCTACACCTTC. This codes for CASSLRWYHGYTF.

This clonotype was recorded a few times. This rearrangement joins TRBV13 to TRBJ1-2, with TRBD1 matching 8 bases. The germline V gene has CDR1 PRHDT and CDR2 FYEKMQ (reference sequence). CDR3 size: 16 residues. With V trimmed by 5 bases and J by 2 bases, 10 bases remained unmatched. CDR3 residues: CASSLTGGQVNYGYTF. In nucleotides, the CDR3 is TGTGCCAGCAGCCTGACTGGGGGACAGGTGAACTATGGCTACACCTTC. Full variable domain (remainder filled in from reference TRBV13 and TRBJ1-2): AAGVIQSPRHLIKEKRETATLKCYPIPRHDTVYWYQQGPGQDPQFLISFYEKMQSDKGSIPDRFSAQQFSDYHSELNMSSLELGDSALYFCASSLTGGQVNYGYTFGSGTRLTVV.

This chain connects TRBV10-3 to TRBJ2-3; D possibly corresponds to TRBD2 (5 bases). There are 15 residues in the CDR3. Germline V gene data show CDR1 as ENHRY and CDR2 as SYGVKD. Trimming shortened V by 5 bases and J by 1 base, and 13 bases separated the two germline ends. The CDR3 protein is CAISPRGPRTDTQYF. CDR3 DNA: TGTGCCATCAGTCCCCGAGGGCCCCGCACAGATACGCAGTATTTT.

The chain is built from TRBV6-2 or TRBV6-3 and TRBJ2-7, with TRBD2 identical over 13 bases. The end of the DNA is better explained by TRBJ2-1, so the J call may be wrong. The CDR3 is 15 amino acids. Germline V gene sequence: CDR1 MNHEY, CDR2 SVGEGT. CDR3 sequence (DNA): TGTGCCAGCAGTTATTCCGGGACTAGCGGGGATGAGCAGTTCTTC. It specifies CASSYSGTSGDEQFF.

In the case of this clonotype: One base away lies a much larger clone, so this may be a sequencing read error. The J gene is TRBJ2-1, the V gene TRBV29-1; D is perhaps TRBD1 (5 bases). Trimming took off 5 bases at V and 8 bases at J, with 13 bases between the two ends. Germline V gene sequence: CDR1 SQVTM, CDR2 ANQGSEA. The CDR3 consists of 12 residues. CDR3 DNA: TGCAGCGTTATAGGTGTAGGGGATGAGCAGTTCTTC. Translation: CSVIGVGDEQFF.

The CDR3 DNA reads TGCAGTGCTAGAGATAGGGTTTCCAACTATGGCTACACCTTC. Its protein is CSARDRVSNYGYTF. The J gene is TRBJ1-2, the V gene TRBV20-1, with D hard to call. The germline V gene has CDR1 DFQATT and CDR2 SNEGSKA (reference sequence). The CDR3 runs 14 residues. V was pared by 0 bases and J by 2 bases, with 10 bases between.

The gene calls are TRBV27 and TRBJ2-1; D remains unclear. The CDR3 consists of 11 residues. The V end lost 8 bases, the J end lost 6 bases, and 8 bases lay between the germline ends. The germline V gene has CDR1 MNHEY and CDR2 SMNVEV (reference sequence). The CDR3 reads CASFRGNEQFF. In DNA form, the CDR3 reads TGTGCCAGCTTCAGAGGCAATGAGCAGTTCTTC.

The chain has TRBV5-1 and TRBJ2-1, with 11 bases matching TRBD1. Losses at the gene ends were 4 bases for V and 4 bases for J; bases not matched to a gene: 4. This CDR3 spans 15 amino acids. Germline V gene data show CDR1 as SGHRS and CDR2 as YFSETQ. The CDR3 nucleotides are TGCGCCAGCAGCCCCCGGGACAGGGGGTACAATGAGCAGTTCTTC. Its translation is CASSPRDRGYNEQFF. The whole variable domain, remainder taken from reference TRBV5-1 and TRBJ2-1, is KAGVTQTPRYLIKTRGQQVTLSCSPISGHRSVSWYQQTPGQGLQFLFEYFSETQRNKGNFPGRFSGRQFSNSRSEMNVSTLELGDSALYLCASSPRDRGYNEQFFGPGTRLTVL.